This T cell receptor (beta chain) was recovered during a study of post-analysis software for immune sequencing data. At the level of the study: Relapsing-remitting, secondary progressive and progressive-relapsing forms made up the multiple sclerosis disease courses.

Study observations and caveats: Batch-mates among the samples co-clustered strongly by F measure. Normalized Chao1 diversity was significantly reduced in patients versus controls. Patients showed TRBV5-6, TRBV5-1 and TRBV20-1 among a handful of TRBV segments more frequent than in controls.

The CDR3 loop spans 14 amino acids. Germline V CDR1 and CDR2: DFQATT, SNEGSKA (reference sequence). J lost 6 bases, V lost 1 base, and 6 bases had no gene match. The authors incorporated unique molecular identifiers into the TCR beta cDNA libraries. Between about 1 and 10 million T cells gave rise to hundreds of thousands of cDNA molecules. TCRdb redid the calling of the PCR reads with MiXCR, one entry per CDR3 protein. The profile shows fewer than 550,000 distinct CDR3 sequences, 30% to 40% of them singletons. This clonotype was detected a few times. Antigen: not known. The sequenced sample was blood. The chain carries TRBV20-1 and TRBJ1-5, with 7 bases fitting TRBD1. The receptor was derived from a girl aged 2 to 17 with multiple sclerosis. In DNA, the CDR3 is TGCAGTGCTAGAGCTGGGGCAGGGGGTCAGCCCCAGCATTTT. This sequence encodes CSARAGAGGQPQHF.